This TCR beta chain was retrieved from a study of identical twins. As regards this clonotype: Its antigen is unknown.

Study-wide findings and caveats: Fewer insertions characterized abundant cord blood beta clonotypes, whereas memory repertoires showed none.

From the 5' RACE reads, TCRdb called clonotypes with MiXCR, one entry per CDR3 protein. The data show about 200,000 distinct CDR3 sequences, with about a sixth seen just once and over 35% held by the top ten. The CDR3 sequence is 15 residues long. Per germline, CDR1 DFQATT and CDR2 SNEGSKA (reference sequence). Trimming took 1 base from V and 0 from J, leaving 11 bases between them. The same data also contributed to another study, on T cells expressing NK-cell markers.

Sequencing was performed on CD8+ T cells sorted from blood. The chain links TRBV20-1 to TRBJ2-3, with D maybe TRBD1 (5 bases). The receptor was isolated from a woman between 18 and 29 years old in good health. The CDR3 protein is CSARALRQSTDTQYF. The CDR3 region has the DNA TGCAGTGCTAGAGCCCTTCGACAGAGCACAGATACGCAGTATTTT.